These T cell receptor beta chains were read from a single sample in a study of blood T cell repertoires in COVID-19. Assay used: immunoSEQ multiplex PCR; TCRdb lists only in-frame clones, some missing. This sample yields a few hundred thousand clones, of which 84% are seen a single time; about 10% belongs to the top ten. The specimen sequenced was peripheral blood. Receptors were obtained from a woman older than 75 with COVID-19, enrolled during active disease. The CDR3 runs from the conserved cysteine through the conserved F or W. A D gene is named only where the DNA matches it firmly. Clone size is given for some rows only: seen once, a few or many times, or a class if the clone is expanded.

>NA|TRBJ1-1|TRBV28|NA
TGTGCCAGCAGTTTCTTGGGCCCTTCCCCTGAAGCTTTCTTT
CASSFLGPSPEAFF
>TRBD1|TRBJ2-1|TRBV6-5|NA
TGTGCCAGCACCATTCAGGGGGCAGGGTACAATGAGCAGTTCTTC
CASTIQGAGYNEQFF
>TRBD1|TRBJ2-2|TRBV2|NA
TGTGCCAGCAGTAATACCCAGGGGGCGAACACCGGGGAGCTGTTTTTT
CASSNTQGANTGELFF
>NA|TRBJ2-1|TRBV18|NA
TGTGCCAGCTCATCAGCTGGGAGCAATGAGCAGTTCTTC
CASSSAGSNEQFF
>NA|TRBJ2-1|TRBV4-2|NA
TGTGCCAGCAGCACCGGGGTTGGTGAGCAGTTCTTC
CASSTGVGEQFF
>TRBD2|TRBJ2-4|TRBV7-2|NA
TGTGCCAGCAGCCCCAGGACTAGCGGGGGTGGGGTCATTCAGTACTTC
CASSPRTSGGGVIQYF
>TRBD1|TRBJ1-5|TRBV18|NA
TGTGCCAGCAAGAGGGACAGGGTTAGCAATCAGCCCCAGCATTTT
CASKRDRVSNQPQHF
>NA|TRBJ1-4|TRBV3-1/TRBV3-2|NA
TGTGCCAGCAGCCACACTCAGGGGCCTAATGAAAAACTGTTTTTT
CASSHTQGPNEKLFF
>TRBD1|TRBJ2-3|TRBV3-1/TRBV3-2|NA
TGTGCCAGCAGCCAGATCGGACAGGGTAGCACAGATACGCAGTATTTT
CASSQIGQGSTDTQYF
>NA|TRBJ1-1|TRBV18|NA
TGTGCCAGCTCACCCGGAGGGATTGTCACTGAAGCTTTCTTT
CASSPGGIVTEAFF
>TRBD2|TRBJ2-3|TRBV5-4|NA
TGTGCCAGCAGACTGCCCGGGGGGAGGACAGATACGCAGTATTTT
CASRLPGGRTDTQYF
>NA|TRBJ2-7|TRBV2|few
TGTGCCAGCAGCCGCGCCTCCTACGAGCAGTACTTC
CASSRASYEQYF
>TRBD2|TRBJ2-3|TRBV10-1|NA
TGCGCCAGCAGTGAGTCATCTAGCGGCGACACAGATACGCAGTATTTT
CASSESSSGDTDTQYF
>NA|TRBJ2-1|TRBV10-3|NA
TGTGCCATCAGTGAGGACGGGTACAATGAGCAGTTCTTC
CAISEDGYNEQFF
>NA|TRBJ1-5|TRBV6-2/TRBV6-3|NA
TGTGCCAGCAGTTACCAGGGGCTCGGCAATCAGCCCCAGCATTTT
CASSYQGLGNQPQHF
>TRBD1|TRBJ2-7|TRBV25-1|NA
TGTGCCAGCAGTGAATATAGGACAGGGGCCTACGAGCAGTACTTC
CASSEYRTGAYEQYF
>NA|TRBJ1-5|TRBV7-2|NA
TGTGCCAGCAGCTCCACCGGGACAACCCAGCCCCAGCATTTT
CASSSTGTTQPQHF
>NA|TRBJ1-1|TRBV5-1|NA
TGCGCCAGCAGGGGAGGGGAGGGGAAAAACACTGAAGCTTTCTTT
CASRGGEGKNTEAFF
>NA|TRBJ1-2|TRBV10-1|NA
TGCGCCAGCCGCGGAGGGCAAGGTGGCTACACCTTC
CASRGGQGGYTF
>TRBD2|TRBJ2-3|TRBV7-9|NA
TGTGCCAGCAGCTTAGGGACTAGCGGGACCTCTAGCACAGATACGCAGTATTTT
CASSLGTSGTSSTDTQYF
>TRBD1|TRBJ1-1|TRBV19|once
TGTGCCAGTAGTAGGGACAGGGGTGGGACTGAAGCTTTCTTT
CASSRDRGGTEAFF
>TRBD2|TRBJ2-2|TRBV5-1|NA
TGCGCCAGCAGGTTTAGAGGCATGGCGGGGGGCCGGAACACCGGGGAGCTGTTTTTT
CASRFRGMAGGRNTGELFF
>TRBD2|TRBJ2-7|TRBV6-5|NA
TGTGCCAGCACAGATGGAGGAGCGGGGTCTCGCGAGCAGTACTTC
CASTDGGAGSREQYF
>NA|TRBJ2-3|TRBV25-1|once
TGTGCCAGCAGTGAATTTAAAGCACAGGATACGCAGTATTTT
CASSEFKAQDTQYF
>NA|TRBJ1-1|TRBV25-1|NA
TGTGCCAGCAGTGGGTACAGAGAAGCTTTCTTT
CASSGYREAFF
>NA|TRBJ2-6|TRBV18|NA
TGTGCCAGCTCACCATTTCCGACCGGGAACTCCGGGGCCAACGTCCTGACTTTC
CASSPFPTGNSGANVLTF
>TRBD1|TRBJ2-1|TRBV5-1|NA
TGCGCCAGCAGCGGAAGACAGGGGGCCAATGAGCAGTTCTTC
CASSGRQGANEQFF
>NA|TRBJ2-3|TRBV19|NA
TGTGCCAGTAGTACGCGACGGGAGACAGATACGCAGTATTTT
CASSTRRETDTQYF
>TRBD1|TRBJ1-6|TRBV18|few
TGTGCCAGCTCACCTGGAGGACAGGGGGGTTCACCCCTCCACTTT
CASSPGGQGGSPLHF